This TCR beta chain comes out of a study of T cell changes during pregnancy in multiple sclerosis. Sequencing was performed with immunoSEQ multiplex PCR; in TCRdb, only in-frame clones are kept and a portion is missing. The sample holds around 50,000 clones, approximately 90% seen once. The CDR3 runs 14 residues. V was trimmed by 1 base and J by 4 bases, leaving 13 bases between them. CDR1 SQVTM and CDR2 ANQGSEA come from the germline V gene. This clonotype was obtained from a female donor with multiple sclerosis, enrolled in a pregnancy study. This specimen consisted of CD8+ T cells from peripheral blood mononuclear cells, obtained in the second trimester of pregnancy. The V gene is TRBV29-1, the J gene TRBJ1-2; perhaps TRBD1 as D (5 bases). The CDR3 reads CSVEVPLTAYGYTF. Written as DNA, the CDR3 is TGCAGCGTTGAAGTCCCCTTGACAGCCTATGGCTACACCTTC.